This TCR beta chain was identified during a study of cytomegalovirus exposure and HLA in healthy donors. General study findings and limits: In an earlier analysis, most TCR beta V segments were productive about 90% or about 30% of the time. Within the data, a cluster of highly shared sequence variants was likely a sequencing artifact. With later analysis, a missense DCLRE1C variant became linked to TCR beta V- and J-gene trimming. Later analysis indicated greater clonal expansion among HLA-associated TCR beta chains than among equally common other chains.

Deletions cut 4 bases from V and 5 bases from J, with 13 bases between. The CDR3 contains 14 residues. Germline-derived CDR1 and CDR2 are MNHNS and SASEGT. PCR amplification relied on 60 Vbeta primers (plus 13 Jbeta primers). The protocol was immunoSEQ multiplex PCR, while the TCRdb copy is restricted to in-frame clones and leaves out a portion. The table has 100,000 to 150,000 clones, 65% to 85% seen once; the top ten hold over 1.5%. With respect to this clone: As yet, its antigen is unknown.

The clonotype comes from a woman aged 40 to 50 in good health and CMV-seronegative. This rearrangement joins TRBV6-1 to TRBJ2-3; D is undetermined. Sequenced: PBMCs. In DNA form, the CDR3 reads TGTGCCAGCAGTGGTGGCTTCCCGGGAGATACGCAGTATTTT. Translation: CASSGGFPGDTQYF.